This is a list of T cell receptor beta chains from one sample in a study of blood T cells in healthy people across ages. A single record per CDR3 protein comes from TCRdb applying MiXCR to the 5' RACE reads. The sample contains about 510,000 distinct CDR3 sequences, around 27% of which appear only once. The data also belong to a second study, concerning T cells of mothers and their children.

The sequenced sample consisted of blood. The receptors were sampled from a boy between 2 and 10 years old in good health. CDR3s include the opening cysteine and the closing phenylalanine or tryptophan. Each record gives: D gene, V gene, clone size, J gene, CDR3 DNA, CDR3 protein. A D gene is named only where the DNA matches it firmly. Where a row states a size, it is once, few, many or the class of an expanded clone; other rows omit it.

TRBD1	TRBV25-1	-	TRBJ2-1	TGTGCCAGCAGTAACCCAAGGGACAGGGGTTACGATGAGCAGTTCTTC	CASSNPRDRGYDEQFF
TRBD2	TRBV20-1	few	TRBJ2-7	TGCAGTGTTCGGACTAGCTACGAGCAGTACTTC	CSVRTSYEQYF
-	TRBV10-3	-	TRBJ2-7	TGTGCCATCAGTGAGTCGTTAATCGCGGGGAACTACGAGCAGTACTTC	CAISESLIAGNYEQYF
-	TRBV29-1	-	TRBJ2-3	TGCAGCGTGCTAGACCGCACAGATACGCAGTATTTT	CSVLDRTDTQYF
TRBD1	TRBV6-5	-	TRBJ2-7	TGTGCCAGCAGTCTCGAACCGGGACAGTCCTACGAGCAGTACTTC	CASSLEPGQSYEQYF
TRBD2	TRBV12-3/TRBV12-4	-	TRBJ2-3	TGTGCCAGCACTCAGGGACTAGCGGGAGCAGATACGCAGTATTTT	CASTQGLAGADTQYF
-	TRBV29-1	few	TRBJ2-5	TGCAGCGTTTGGGACCTCCAAGAGACCCAGTACTTC	CSVWDLQETQYF
-	TRBV7-9	few	TRBJ1-4	TGTGCCAGCAGCTGGGGGCGCAGGGGACGTGAAAAACTGTTTTTT	CASSWGRRGREKLFF
TRBD1	TRBV6-1	-	TRBJ2-4	TGTGCCAGCAGTGAATGGGGGACAGGGCACCAAAACATTCAGTACTTC	CASSEWGTGHQNIQYF
-	TRBV18	few	TRBJ1-3	TGTGCCAGCTCACCACTGACAGCTGGAAACACCATATATTTT	CASSPLTAGNTIYF
-	TRBV29-1	few	TRBJ2-4	TGCAGCGTTGTAGATCCGGACGGGGCTTCAGGCATTCAGTACTTC	CSVVDPDGASGIQYF
TRBD2	TRBV4-2	-	TRBJ2-5	TGTGCCAGCAGCCAAGGGAGGGAGCGGGGGTCCCAAGAGACCCAGTACTTC	CASSQGRERGSQETQYF
TRBD1	TRBV10-3	-	TRBJ2-4	TGTGCCATCAGTGGAGGGACAGGCCCTAACATTCAGTACTTC	CAISGGTGPNIQYF
-	TRBV28	-	TRBJ2-1	TGTGCCAGCAGTTTAGCGATCTACTCCTACAATGAGCAGTTCTTC	CASSLAIYSYNEQFF
-	TRBV3-1	few	TRBJ2-7	TGTGCCAGCAGCCCCTACGGCTACGAGCAGTACTTC	CASSPYGYEQYF
-	TRBV9	-	TRBJ2-3	TGTGCCAGCAGCGTAAACCGGGGCCCTGATACGCAGTATTTT	CASSVNRGPDTQYF
-	TRBV20-1	-	TRBJ2-4	TGCTCAAGGGAGGCGGCCAAAAACATTCAGTACTTC	CSREAAKNIQYF
-	TRBV7-9	few	TRBJ2-5	TGTGCCAGCAGCTTAGTAACTATACAAGAGACCCAGTACTTC	CASSLVTIQETQYF
-	TRBV5-1	few	TRBJ2-5	TGCGCCAGCAGCTTGTCCGACAAGCAAGAGACCCAGTACTTC	CASSLSDKQETQYF
-	TRBV5-1	-	TRBJ2-5	TGCGCCAGCAGCCTACCCCCGGGAAAGGAGACCCAGTACTTC	CASSLPPGKETQYF
-	TRBV4-1	-	TRBJ2-1	TGCGCCAGCAGCCAAGATAGTAGGGGCAGGGAGCAGTTCTTC	CASSQDSRGREQFF
-	TRBV3-1	-	TRBJ2-5	TGTGCCAGCAGCCAAAGGGGGGGGCCTAGTGCCCAAGAGACCCAGTACTTC	CASSQRGGPSAQETQYF
-	TRBV3-1	-	TRBJ1-1	TGTGCCAGCAGCCAAGGGGGACGCCTTGACGCTTTCTTT	CASSQGGRLDAFF
-	TRBV19	-	TRBJ1-1	TGTGCCAGTAGTATAGCCGACGGTAACACTGAAGCTTTCTTT	CASSIADGNTEAFF
TRBD2	TRBV29-1	few	TRBJ2-7	TGCTGCGTTGGGGGGGGGTTTTCCTACGAGCAGTACTTC	CCVGGGFSYEQYF
-	TRBV29-1	once	TRBJ1-1	TGCAGCGGACATTCGAACACTGAAGCTTTCTTT	CSGHSNTEAFF
TRBD2	TRBV20-1	many	TRBJ2-1	TGCAGTGCTAGAGTAGGTAGCGGGGGCAATGAGCAGTTCTTC	CSARVGSGGNEQFF
TRBD2	TRBV4-1	-	TRBJ2-7	TGCGCCAGCAGCCAGACCTTTACTAGCGGGGGTTCCTACGAGCAGTACTTC	CASSQTFTSGGSYEQYF
-	TRBV29-1	-	TRBJ2-7	TGCAGCGTTGAAAGGGCACCCTTAAGCGGCGAGCAGTACTTC	CSVERAPLSGEQYF
TRBD1	TRBV7-9	few	TRBJ1-2	TGTGCCAGCAGCTCGACGGACAGGATACGCGGCTACACCTTC	CASSSTDRIRGYTF
TRBD2	TRBV20-1	-	TRBJ2-3	TGCAGTGCCCCACTAGCGGGGGCCACAGATACGCAGTATTTT	CSAPLAGATDTQYF
-	TRBV5-1	few	TRBJ1-1	TGCGCCAGCAGCTTGGTGGCGTCAGTTTCGCATGAAGCTTTCTTT	CASSLVASVSHEAFF
TRBD2	TRBV6-1	few	TRBJ2-5	TGTGCCAGCAGCGTTTATGGGACTAGCGGGGGAAGGGAGACCCAGTACTTC	CASSVYGTSGGRETQYF
-	TRBV15	-	TRBJ1-1	TGTGCCACGCGGGAGGCTGTGTACACTGAAGCTTTCTTT	CATREAVYTEAFF
TRBD1	TRBV3-1	-	TRBJ2-7	TGTGCCAGCAGCCTCCTGACAGGGGGGATGAACGAGCAGTACTTC	CASSLLTGGMNEQYF
TRBD1	TRBV15	many	TRBJ2-5	TGTGCCACCAGCAGAGATGGGGACAGGGTGGTGGAGACCCAGTACTTC	CATSRDGDRVVETQYF
-	TRBV6-1	-	TRBJ1-5	TGTGCCAGCAGTGAGGCCCGCGATCAGCCCCAGCATTTT	CASSEARDQPQHF
TRBD1	TRBV6-5	few	TRBJ2-3	TGTGCCAGCAGTTACTTCGGGGACAGGGTTACAGATACGCAGTATTTT	CASSYFGDRVTDTQYF
-	TRBV6-2/TRBV6-3	few	TRBJ1-5	TGTGCCCAGTCGCTGGGACCTAATCAGCCCCAGCATTTT	CAQSLGPNQPQHF
-	TRBV5-1	many	TRBJ2-5	TGCGCCAGCAGCTTGGGATCTGGCGGCCAAGAGACCCAGTACTTC	CASSLGSGGQETQYF
TRBD1	TRBV12-5	few	TRBJ2-7	TGTGCTAGTGGTTTGTTTGGGACAGGGAGCTCCTACGAGCAGTACTTC	CASGLFGTGSSYEQYF
-	TRBV7-9	-	TRBJ1-2	TGTGCCAGCAGCTTAGCCGCCGTGAGGAGAAACTATGGTTACACCTTC	CASSLAAVRRNYGYTF
TRBD1	TRBV12-3/TRBV12-4	-	TRBJ2-7	TGTGCCAGCAGCTCTGGACAGGCGGCCTACGAGCAGTACTTC	CASSSGQAAYEQYF
TRBD2	TRBV5-6	-	TRBJ2-5	TGTGCCAGCAGCTTGGGTTGGACTAGCGGGACCATTATAGACTTC	CASSLGWTSGTIIDF
TRBD1	TRBV12-3/TRBV12-4	few	TRBJ2-5	TGTGCCAGCAGTTCGACAGGGGGCGGTGAGACCCAGTACTTC	CASSSTGGGETQYF
TRBD2	TRBV12-3/TRBV12-4	-	TRBJ2-7	TGTGCCAGCAGTCTAGCGGGGGTATCCGAGCAGTACTTC	CASSLAGVSEQYF
TRBD2	TRBV4-2	few	TRBJ2-6	TGTGCCACGGGGGGGGCGTACTCTGGGGCCAACGTCCTGACTTTC	CATGGAYSGANVLTF
-	TRBV2	few	TRBJ2-4	TGTGCCAGCAGTGAAGAGTCCGCGGGGGCAAGATGGAAAAACATTCAGTACTTC	CASSEESAGARWKNIQYF